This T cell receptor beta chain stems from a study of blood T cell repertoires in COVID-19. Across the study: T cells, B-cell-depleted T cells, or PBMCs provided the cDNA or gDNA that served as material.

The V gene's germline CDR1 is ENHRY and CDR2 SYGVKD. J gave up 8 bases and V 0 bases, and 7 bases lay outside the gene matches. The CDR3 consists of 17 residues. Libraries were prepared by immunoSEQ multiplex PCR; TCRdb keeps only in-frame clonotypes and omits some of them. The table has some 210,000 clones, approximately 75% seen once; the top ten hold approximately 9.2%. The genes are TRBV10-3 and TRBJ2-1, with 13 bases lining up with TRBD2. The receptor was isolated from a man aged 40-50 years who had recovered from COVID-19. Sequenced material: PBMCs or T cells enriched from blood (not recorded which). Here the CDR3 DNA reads TGTGCCATCAGTGAGTCGACCGGACTAGCGGGAGTTGATGAGCAGTTCTTC. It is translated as CAISESTGLAGVDEQFF.